The clone carrying this T cell receptor beta chain was observed a few times. No antigen is known for it. This CDR3 comprises 14 residues. Trimming removed 2 bases at V and 5 bases at J, with 12 bases between. CDR1 SGHTA and CDR2 FQGNSA come from the germline V gene. These data belong to a study of PD-L1 blockade in urothelial cancer. Study context: Study patients had been treated with 0 to 3 previous chemotherapy regimens.

Findings of the study overall: The study found that durable-benefit patients expanded tumor-associated blood clones more at 3 weeks.

Each PCR reaction had synthetic TCR analog templates spiked into it. Method: immunoSEQ multiplex PCR; TCRdb's copy keeps in-frame clones and lacks some. The sample records more than 35,000 clones, roughly 82% being singletons. The rearrangement links TRBV7-2 to TRBJ1-2, with a tentative D call TRBD1 (6 bases). The clonotype comes from a man in his 70s with urothelial cancer. Sequencing used PBMCs, obtained around atezolizumab (anti-PD-L1) treatment. This CDR3 reads CASSLNREKYGYTF. CDR3 bases: TGTGCCAGCAGCTTAAACAGGGAAAAGTATGGCTACACCTTC.